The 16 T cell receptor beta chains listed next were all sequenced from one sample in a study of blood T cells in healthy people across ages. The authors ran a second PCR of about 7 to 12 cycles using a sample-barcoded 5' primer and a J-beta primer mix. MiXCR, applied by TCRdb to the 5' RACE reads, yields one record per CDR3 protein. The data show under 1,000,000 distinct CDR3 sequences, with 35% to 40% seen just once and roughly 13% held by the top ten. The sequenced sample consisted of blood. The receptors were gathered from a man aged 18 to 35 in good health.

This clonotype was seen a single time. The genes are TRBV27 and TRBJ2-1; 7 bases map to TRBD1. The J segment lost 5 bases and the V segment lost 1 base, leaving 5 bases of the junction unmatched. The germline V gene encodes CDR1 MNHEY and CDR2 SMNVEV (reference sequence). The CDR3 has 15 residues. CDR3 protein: CASSLWGQHNNEQFF. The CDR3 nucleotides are TGTGCCAGCAGTTTATGGGGACAGCATAACAATGAGCAGTTCTTC.

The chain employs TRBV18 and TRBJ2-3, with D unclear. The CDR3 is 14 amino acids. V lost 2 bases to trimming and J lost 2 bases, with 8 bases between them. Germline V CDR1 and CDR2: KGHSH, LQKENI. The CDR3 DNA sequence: TGTGCCAGCTCACCATCTCCCCTCACAGATACGCAGTATTTT. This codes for CASSPSPLTDTQYF.

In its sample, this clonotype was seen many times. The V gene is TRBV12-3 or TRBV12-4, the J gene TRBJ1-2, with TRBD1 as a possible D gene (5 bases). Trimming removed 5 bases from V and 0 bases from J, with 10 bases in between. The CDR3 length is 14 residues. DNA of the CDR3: TGTGCCAGCAGTGACGGGGGTCCTAACTATGGCTACACCTTC. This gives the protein CASSDGGPNYGYTF.

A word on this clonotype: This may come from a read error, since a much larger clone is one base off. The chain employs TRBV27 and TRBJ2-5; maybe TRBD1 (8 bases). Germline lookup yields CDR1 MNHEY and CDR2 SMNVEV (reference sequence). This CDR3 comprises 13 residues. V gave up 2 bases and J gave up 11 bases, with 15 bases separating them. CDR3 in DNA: TGTGCCAGCAGTTTAAGGGACAGGCGGGAGCAGTACTTC. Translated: CASSLRDRREQYF.

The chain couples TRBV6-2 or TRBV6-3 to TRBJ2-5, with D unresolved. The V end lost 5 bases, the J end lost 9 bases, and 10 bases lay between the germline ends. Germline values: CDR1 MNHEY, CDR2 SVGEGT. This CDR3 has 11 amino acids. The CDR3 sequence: CASSQKDPQYF. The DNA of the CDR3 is TGTGCCAGCAGTCAGAAGGATCCCCAGTACTTC.

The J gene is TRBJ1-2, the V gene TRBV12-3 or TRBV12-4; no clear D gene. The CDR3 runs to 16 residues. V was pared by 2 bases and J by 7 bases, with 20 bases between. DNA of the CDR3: TGTGCCAGCAGTTTAATTGGATTGGGGAGTGTAGGTGGCTACACCTTC. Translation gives CASSLIGLGSVGGYTF.

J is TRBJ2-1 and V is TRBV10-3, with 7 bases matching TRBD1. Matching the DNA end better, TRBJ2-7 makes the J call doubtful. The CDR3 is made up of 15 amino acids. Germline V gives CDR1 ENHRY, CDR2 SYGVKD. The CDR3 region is CATRDSLSSYNEQYF. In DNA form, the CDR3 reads TGTGCCACCCGGGACAGTCTGAGCTCCTACAATGAGCAGTACTTC.

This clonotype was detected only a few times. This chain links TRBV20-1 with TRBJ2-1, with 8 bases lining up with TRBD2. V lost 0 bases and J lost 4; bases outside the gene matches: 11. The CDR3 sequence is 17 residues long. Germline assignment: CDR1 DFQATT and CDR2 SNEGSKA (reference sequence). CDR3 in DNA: TGCAGTGCTAGAGAGAGGCGACCGGGGGGGCCATACAATGAGCAGTTCTTC. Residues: CSARERRPGGPYNEQFF.

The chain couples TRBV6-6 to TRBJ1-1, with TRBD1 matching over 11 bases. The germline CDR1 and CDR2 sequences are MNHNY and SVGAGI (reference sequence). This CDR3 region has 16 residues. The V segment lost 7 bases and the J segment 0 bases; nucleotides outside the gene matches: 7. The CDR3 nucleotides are TGTGCCAGCACCTCTCGGACAGGGGGCGTGAACACTGAAGCTTTCTTT. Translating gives CASTSRTGGVNTEAFF.

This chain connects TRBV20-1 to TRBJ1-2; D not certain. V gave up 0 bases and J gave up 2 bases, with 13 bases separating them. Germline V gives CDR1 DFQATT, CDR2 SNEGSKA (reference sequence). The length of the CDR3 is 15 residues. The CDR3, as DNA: TGCAGTGCTAGAGATCGCGGCAGATTAAACTATGGCTACACCTTC. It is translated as CSARDRGRLNYGYTF.

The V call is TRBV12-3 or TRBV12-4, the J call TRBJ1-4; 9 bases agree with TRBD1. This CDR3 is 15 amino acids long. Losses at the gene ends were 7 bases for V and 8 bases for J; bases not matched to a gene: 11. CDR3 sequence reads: CASTDVTGGREKLFF. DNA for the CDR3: TGTGCCAGCACTGACGTGACAGGGGGGAGGGAAAAACTGTTTTTT.

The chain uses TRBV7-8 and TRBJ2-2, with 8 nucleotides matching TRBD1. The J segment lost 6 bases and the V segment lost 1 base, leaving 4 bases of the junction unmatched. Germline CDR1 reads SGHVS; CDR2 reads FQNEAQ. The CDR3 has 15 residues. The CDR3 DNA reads TGTGCCAGCAGCTTAGGGACAGGGAATTCCGGGGAGCTGTTTTTT. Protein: CASSLGTGNSGELFF.

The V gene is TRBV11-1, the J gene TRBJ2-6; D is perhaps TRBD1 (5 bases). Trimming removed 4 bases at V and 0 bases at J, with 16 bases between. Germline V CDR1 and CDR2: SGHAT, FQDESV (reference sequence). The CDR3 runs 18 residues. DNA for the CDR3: TGTGCCAGCAGCTCCAGACAGCAGACCCACTCTGGGGCCAACGTCCTGACTTTC. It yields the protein CASSSRQQTHSGANVLTF.

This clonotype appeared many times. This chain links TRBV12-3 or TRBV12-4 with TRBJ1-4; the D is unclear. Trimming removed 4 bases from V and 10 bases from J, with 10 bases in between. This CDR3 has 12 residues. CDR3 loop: CASSSGGPKLFF. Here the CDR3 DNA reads TGTGCCAGCAGTTCAGGAGGGCCAAAACTGTTTTTT.

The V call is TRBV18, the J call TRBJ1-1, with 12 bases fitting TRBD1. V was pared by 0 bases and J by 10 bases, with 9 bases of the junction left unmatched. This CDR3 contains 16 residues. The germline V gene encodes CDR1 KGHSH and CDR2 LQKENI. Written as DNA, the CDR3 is TGTGCCAGCTCACCACCGGTCCGGGACAGGGGGCGCGCAGCTTTCTTT. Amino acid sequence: CASSPPVRDRGRAAFF.

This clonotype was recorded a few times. The CDR3 sequence is CASSQDLNQGGQETQYF. DNA of the CDR3: TGCGCCAGCAGCCAAGATTTGAACCAGGGGGGACAAGAGACCCAGTACTTC. The chain is built from TRBV4-3 and TRBJ2-5, with D maybe TRBD1 (7 bases). CDR1 is LGHNA, CDR2 YSLEER, per germline. The CDR3 totals 17 residues. Trimming left V 0 bases short and J 2 bases short, with 16 bases between.